This TCR beta chain emerged from a study of blood T cell repertoires in COVID-19. Study background: COVID-19 samples, acute and convalescent, were from the United States, Italy and Spain. T cells, B-cell-depleted T cells, or PBMCs provided the cDNA or gDNA that served as material.

This clone was seen a handful of times. Measured with immunoSEQ multiplex PCR; TCRdb has only the in-frame clones, and not every one. The table has around 97,000 clones, about 80% seen once. Germline V gene sequence: CDR1 LGHNA, CDR2 YNFKEQ. V lost 0 bases, J lost 5 bases, and 6 bases stayed unmatched. The CDR3 is made up of 15 amino acids. The clonotype originates from a human donor in a cohort sampled during active COVID-19. Sequencing used peripheral blood. V and J are TRBV4-2 and TRBJ2-5, with 7 bases aligning to TRBD2. CDR3 region: CASSQEGGTGETQYF. In DNA form, the CDR3 reads TGTGCCAGCAGCCAAGAGGGGGGGACCGGCGAGACCCAGTACTTC.